These T cell receptor beta chains were read from a single sample in a study of blood T cell repertoires in COVID-19. Generated by immunoSEQ multiplex PCR, the TCRdb table keeps only in-frame clones and is missing some. The sample records 140,000 or so clones, about 88% being singletons. The sequencing sample was made of peripheral blood. The receptors were sampled from a human donor in a cohort sampled during active COVID-19. Each CDR3 is given with its conserved first and last residue. The order of the fields is J gene, V gene, clone size, D gene, CDR3 protein, CDR3 DNA. A D gene is named only where the DNA matches it firmly. Expanded clones get a size class; other rows say once, few or many, or leave the size out.

TRBJ2-5 TRBV3-1/TRBV3-2 NA TRBD1 CASSQEGTGAEGETQYF TGTGCCAGCAGCCAAGAAGGGACAGGGGCGGAGGGAGAGACCCAGTACTTC
TRBJ1-2 TRBV7-9 few TRBD1 CASSFWQGVDYGYTF TGTGCCAGCAGCTTTTGGCAGGGGGTCGACTATGGCTACACCTTC
TRBJ1-1 TRBV6-4 few NA CASSYDLNTEAFF TGTGCCAGCAGCTATGACTTGAACACTGAAGCTTTCTTT
TRBJ2-1 TRBV28 NA TRBD2 CASSALTSVSYNEQFF TGTGCCAGCAGTGCCCTTACTAGCGTCTCCTACAATGAGCAGTTCTTC
TRBJ2-7 TRBV19 NA TRBD1 CASSPGTAYEQYF TGTGCCAGTAGTCCCGGGACAGCCTACGAGCAGTACTTC
TRBJ1-4 TRBV6-1 NA NA CASSEVLRTNEKLFF TGTGCCAGCAGTGAAGTATTGCGGACTAATGAAAAACTGTTTTTT
TRBJ2-5 TRBV28 NA TRBD1 CASSIGTGVLGTQYF TGTGCCAGCAGTATCGGGACAGGGGTTTTGGGGACCCAGTACTTC
TRBJ1-1 TRBV6-6 NA NA CASFPGRDTEAFF TGTGCCAGCTTTCCTGGCAGGGACACTGAAGCTTTCTTT
TRBJ2-5 TRBV11-3 NA TRBD2 CASSLGTSTQETQYF TGTGCCAGCAGCCTCGGGACTAGCACTCAAGAGACCCAGTACTTC
TRBJ2-3 TRBV24-1 NA NA CATSDSRVPTDTQYF TGTGCCACCAGTGATTCCAGGGTGCCTACAGATACGCAGTATTTT
TRBJ1-2 TRBV2 few NA CASSPEHVGDYTF TGTGCCAGCAGTCCAGAGCATGTGGGAGACTACACCTTC
TRBJ2-7 TRBV28 NA NA CASSLRQGSNEQYF TGTGCCAGCAGTTTAAGGCAGGGGAGCAACGAGCAGTACTTC
TRBJ2-7 TRBV5-4 NA NA CASSTDSLEQYF TGTGCCAGCAGTACGGACAGTCTCGAGCAGTACTTC
TRBJ2-4 TRBV19 once TRBD1 CASSIATGQGRQYF TGTGCCAGTAGTATAGCCACCGGACAGGGGAGGCAGTACTTC
TRBJ1-5 TRBV5-1 NA NA CASSFGTTSNQPQHF TGCGCCAGCAGCTTTGGGACAACGAGCAATCAGCCCCAGCATTTT